This T cell receptor beta chain was captured by sequencing in a study of response to subunit inactivated influenza vaccine. Study-wide results and caveats: Each seasonal flu vaccination may recruit only limited new T cells, authors suggested.

This clonotype was detected a few times. What it binds is unknown. One entry per CDR3 protein, called by TCRdb with MiXCR from the RT-PCR reads. The data show fewer than 800,000 distinct CDR3 sequences, 15% to 19% seen once. V was trimmed by 1 base and J by 7 bases, leaving 10 bases between them. The CDR3 extends over 14 amino acids. Germline lookup yields CDR1 LGHNA and CDR2 YSLEER. The chain couples TRBV4-3 to TRBJ2-2; D gene uncertain. The clonotype comes from a man in his fifties or sixties who received an inactivated influenza vaccine. Material: PBMCs from blood, obtained 11 to 12 days after vaccination. CDR3 coding DNA: TGCGCCAGCAGCCAAGTTCTTGCGATCGGGGAGCTGTTTTTT. As protein: CASSQVLAIGELFF.